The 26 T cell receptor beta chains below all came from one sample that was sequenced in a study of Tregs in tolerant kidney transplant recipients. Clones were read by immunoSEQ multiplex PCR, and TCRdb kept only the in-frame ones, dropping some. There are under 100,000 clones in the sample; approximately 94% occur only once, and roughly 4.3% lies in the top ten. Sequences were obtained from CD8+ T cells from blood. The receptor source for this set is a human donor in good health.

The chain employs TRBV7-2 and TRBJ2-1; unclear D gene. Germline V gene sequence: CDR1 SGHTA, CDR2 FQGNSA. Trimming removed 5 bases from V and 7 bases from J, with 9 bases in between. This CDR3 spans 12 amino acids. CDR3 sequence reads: CASSGTANEQFF. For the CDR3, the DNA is TGTGCCAGCAGCGGAACAGCGAATGAGCAGTTCTTC.

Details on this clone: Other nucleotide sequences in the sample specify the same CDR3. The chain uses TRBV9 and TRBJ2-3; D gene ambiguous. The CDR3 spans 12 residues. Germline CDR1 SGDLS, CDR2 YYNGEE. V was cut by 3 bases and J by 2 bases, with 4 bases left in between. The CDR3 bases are TGTGCCAGCAGCGGAGACACAGATACGCAGTATTTT. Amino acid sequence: CASSGDTDTQYF.

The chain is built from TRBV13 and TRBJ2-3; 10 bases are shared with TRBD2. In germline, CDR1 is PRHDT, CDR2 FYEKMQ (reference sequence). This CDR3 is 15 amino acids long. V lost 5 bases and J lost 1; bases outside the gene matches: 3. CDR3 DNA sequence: TGTGCCAGCAGCCACGGGACTAGCGGCACAGATACGCAGTATTTT. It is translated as CASSHGTSGTDTQYF.

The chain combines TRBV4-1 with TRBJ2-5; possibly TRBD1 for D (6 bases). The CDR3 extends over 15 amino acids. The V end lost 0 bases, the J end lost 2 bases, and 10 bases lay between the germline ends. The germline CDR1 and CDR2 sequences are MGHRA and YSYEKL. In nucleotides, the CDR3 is TGCGCCAGCAGCCAAGAGACAGGCGGACAAGAGACCCAGTACTTC. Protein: CASSQETGGQETQYF.

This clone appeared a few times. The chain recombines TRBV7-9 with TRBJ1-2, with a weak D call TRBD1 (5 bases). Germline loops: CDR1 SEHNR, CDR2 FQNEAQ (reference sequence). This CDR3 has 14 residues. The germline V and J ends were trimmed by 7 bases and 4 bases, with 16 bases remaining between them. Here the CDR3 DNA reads TGTGCCAGCATCCGACCTGGGACGGGCTATGGCTACACCTTC. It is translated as CASIRPGTGYGYTF.

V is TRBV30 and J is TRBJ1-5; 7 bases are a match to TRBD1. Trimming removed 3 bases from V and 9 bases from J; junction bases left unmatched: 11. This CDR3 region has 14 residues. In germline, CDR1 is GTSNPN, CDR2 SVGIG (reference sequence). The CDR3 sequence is CAWSARGPGGPQHF. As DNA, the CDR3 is TGTGCCTGGAGCGCTAGGGGGCCGGGGGGGCCCCAGCATTTT.

As DNA, the CDR3 is TGTGCCAGCACCGTAATCGGGGTTTCCTACGAGCAGTACTTC. Protein product: CASTVIGVSYEQYF. The gene calls are TRBV6-1 and TRBJ2-7; a possible D gene is TRBD2 (5 bases). The ends were cut back, 7 bases at V and 1 base at J, with 14 bases in the middle. CDR3 size: 14 residues. Germline CDR1 reads MNHNS; CDR2 reads SASEGT.

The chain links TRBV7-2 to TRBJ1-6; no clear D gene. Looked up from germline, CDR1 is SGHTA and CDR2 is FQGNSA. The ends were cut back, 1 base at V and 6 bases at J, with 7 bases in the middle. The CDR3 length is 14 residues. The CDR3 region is CASSLVGSNSPLHF. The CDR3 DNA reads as TGTGCCAGCAGCTTAGTGGGATCTAATTCACCCCTCCACTTT.

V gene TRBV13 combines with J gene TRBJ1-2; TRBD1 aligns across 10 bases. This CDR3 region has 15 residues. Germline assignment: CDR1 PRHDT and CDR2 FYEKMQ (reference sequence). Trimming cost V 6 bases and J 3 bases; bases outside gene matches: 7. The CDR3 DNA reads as TGTGCCAGCAGGTTGGGACAGGGGATCCACTATGGCTACACCTTC. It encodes CASRLGQGIHYGYTF.

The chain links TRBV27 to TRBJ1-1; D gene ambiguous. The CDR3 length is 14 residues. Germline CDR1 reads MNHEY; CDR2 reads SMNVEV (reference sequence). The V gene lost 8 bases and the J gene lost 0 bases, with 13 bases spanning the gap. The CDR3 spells CASVSPGLNTEAFF. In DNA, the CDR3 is TGTGCCAGCGTTTCACCAGGACTGAACACTGAAGCTTTCTTT.

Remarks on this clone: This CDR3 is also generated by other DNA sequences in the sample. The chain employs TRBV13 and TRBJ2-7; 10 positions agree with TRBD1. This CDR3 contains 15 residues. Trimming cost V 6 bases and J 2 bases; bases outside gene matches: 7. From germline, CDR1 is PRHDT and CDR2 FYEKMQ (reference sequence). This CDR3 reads CASSLTGTGAYEQYF. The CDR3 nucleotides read TGTGCCAGCAGTTTGACCGGGACAGGGGCCTACGAGCAGTACTTC. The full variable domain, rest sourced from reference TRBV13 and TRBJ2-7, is AAGVIQSPRHLIKEKRETATLKCYPIPRHDTVYWYQQGPGQDPQFLISFYEKMQSDKGSIPDRFSAQQFSDYHSELNMSSLELGDSALYFCASSLTGTGAYEQYFGPGTRLTVT.

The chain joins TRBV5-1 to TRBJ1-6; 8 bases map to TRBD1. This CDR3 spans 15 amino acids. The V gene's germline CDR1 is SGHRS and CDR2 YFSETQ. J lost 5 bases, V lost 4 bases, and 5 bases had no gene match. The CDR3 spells CASSPTGGDNSPLHF. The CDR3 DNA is TGCGCCAGCAGCCCAACAGGGGGGGATAATTCACCCCTCCACTTT.

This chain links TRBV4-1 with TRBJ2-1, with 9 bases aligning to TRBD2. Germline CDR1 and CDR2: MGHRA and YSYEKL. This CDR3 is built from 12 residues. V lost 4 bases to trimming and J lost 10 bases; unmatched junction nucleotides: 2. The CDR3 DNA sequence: TGCGCCAGCAGCCGGGGGACTAGCGAGCAGTTCTTC. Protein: CASSRGTSEQFF.

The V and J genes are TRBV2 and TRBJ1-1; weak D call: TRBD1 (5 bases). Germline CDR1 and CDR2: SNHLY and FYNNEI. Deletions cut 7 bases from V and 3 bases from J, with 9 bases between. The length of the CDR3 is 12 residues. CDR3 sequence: CASIAGHTEAFF. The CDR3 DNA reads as TGTGCCAGCATCGCAGGGCACACTGAAGCTTTCTTT. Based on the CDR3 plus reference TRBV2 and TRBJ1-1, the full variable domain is EPEVTQTPSHQVTQMGQEVILRCVPISNHLYFYWYRQILGQKVEFLVSFYNNEISEKSEIFDDQFSVERPDGSNFTLKIRSTKLEDSAMYFCASIAGHTEAFFGQGTRLTVV.

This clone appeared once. CDR3: CASSWTVNTGELFF. The CDR3 DNA sequence: TGTGCCAGCAGCTGGACTGTGAACACCGGGGAGCTGTTTTTT. This chain uses TRBV7-9 with TRBJ2-2, with D possibly TRBD2 on 5 matching bases. V gave up 4 bases and J gave up 1 base, with 7 bases separating them. Germline CDR1 SEHNR, CDR2 FQNEAQ (reference sequence). The CDR3 is 14 amino acids.

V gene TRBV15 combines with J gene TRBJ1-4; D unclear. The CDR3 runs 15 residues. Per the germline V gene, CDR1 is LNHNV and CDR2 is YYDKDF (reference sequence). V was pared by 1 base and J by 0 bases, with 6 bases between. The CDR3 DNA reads TGTGCCACCAGCAGAGGCGGCGCAACTAATGAAAAACTGTTTTTT. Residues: CATSRGGATNEKLFF.

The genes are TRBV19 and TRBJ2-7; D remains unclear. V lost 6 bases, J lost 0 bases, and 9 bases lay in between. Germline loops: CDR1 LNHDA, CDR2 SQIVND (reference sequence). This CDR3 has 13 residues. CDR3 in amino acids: CASRRKSSYEQYF. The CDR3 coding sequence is TGTGCCAGTAGAAGGAAGAGCTCCTACGAGCAGTACTTC.

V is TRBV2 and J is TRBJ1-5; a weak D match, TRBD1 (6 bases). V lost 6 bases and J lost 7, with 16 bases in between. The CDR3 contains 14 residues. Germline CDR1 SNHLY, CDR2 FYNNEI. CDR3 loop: CASRDQGHRQPQHF. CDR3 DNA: TGTGCCAGCAGGGATCAGGGACACCGCCAGCCCCAGCATTTT.

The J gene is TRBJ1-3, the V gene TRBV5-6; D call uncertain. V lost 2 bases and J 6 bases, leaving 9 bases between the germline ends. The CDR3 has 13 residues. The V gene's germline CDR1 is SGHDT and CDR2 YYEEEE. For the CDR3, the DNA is TGTGCCAGCAGCTTCGCGGAGCCAAACACCATATATTTT. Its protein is CASSFAEPNTIYF.

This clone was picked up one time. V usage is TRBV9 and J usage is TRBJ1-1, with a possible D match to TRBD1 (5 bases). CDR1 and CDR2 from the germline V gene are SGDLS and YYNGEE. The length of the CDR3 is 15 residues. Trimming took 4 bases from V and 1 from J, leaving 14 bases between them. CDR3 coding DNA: TGTGCCAGCAGCCCTGGGGGTCGGTCGAACACTGAAGCTTTCTTT. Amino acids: CASSPGGRSNTEAFF.

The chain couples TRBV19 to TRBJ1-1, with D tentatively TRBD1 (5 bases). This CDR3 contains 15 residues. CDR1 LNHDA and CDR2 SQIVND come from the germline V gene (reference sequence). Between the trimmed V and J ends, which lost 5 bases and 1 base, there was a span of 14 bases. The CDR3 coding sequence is TGTGCCAGTAGTCCTAGGCAGGGATGGAACACTGAAGCTTTCTTT. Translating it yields CASSPRQGWNTEAFF.

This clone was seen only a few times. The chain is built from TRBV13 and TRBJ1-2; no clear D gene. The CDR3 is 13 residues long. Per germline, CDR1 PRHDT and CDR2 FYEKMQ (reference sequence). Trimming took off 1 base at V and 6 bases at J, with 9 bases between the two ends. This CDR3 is CASSLALPHGYTF. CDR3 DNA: TGTGCCAGCAGCTTAGCCCTTCCGCATGGCTACACCTTC.

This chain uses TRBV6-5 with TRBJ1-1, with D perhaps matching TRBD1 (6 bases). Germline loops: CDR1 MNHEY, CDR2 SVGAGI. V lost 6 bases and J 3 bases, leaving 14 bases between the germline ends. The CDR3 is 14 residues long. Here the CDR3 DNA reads TGTGCCAGCAGCAGACCCGAGGGGGACACTGAAGCTTTCTTT. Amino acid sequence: CASSRPEGDTEAFF.

The CDR3, as DNA: TGTGCCAGCAGTTACTCCGGGACAGAGGCCTACGAGCAGTACTTC. It yields the protein CASSYSGTEAYEQYF. The chain combines TRBV6-6 with TRBJ2-7; TRBD1 aligns across 7 bases. Germline loops: CDR1 MNHNY, CDR2 SVGAGI (reference sequence). The CDR3 has 15 residues. The trim removed 0 bases at V and 2 bases at J, leaving 4 bases unmatched.

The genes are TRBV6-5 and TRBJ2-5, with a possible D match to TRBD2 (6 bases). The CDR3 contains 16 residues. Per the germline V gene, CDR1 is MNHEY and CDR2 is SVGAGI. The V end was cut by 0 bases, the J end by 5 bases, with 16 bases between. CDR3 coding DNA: TGTGCCAGCAGTTACTCTCCAGCGGGCCTAGGGGAGACCCAGTACTTC. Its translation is CASSYSPAGLGETQYF.

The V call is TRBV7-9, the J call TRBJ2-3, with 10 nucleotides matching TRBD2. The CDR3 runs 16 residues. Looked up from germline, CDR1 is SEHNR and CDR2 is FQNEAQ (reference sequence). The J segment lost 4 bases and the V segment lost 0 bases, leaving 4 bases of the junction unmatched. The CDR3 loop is CASSLARSGGADTQYF. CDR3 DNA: TGTGCCAGCAGCTTAGCGAGAAGCGGGGGGGCAGATACGCAGTATTTT.